Here is one T cell receptor (beta chain) with its context. The sample belongs to a study of CD4+ T cells in melanoma. J gave up 4 bases and V 0 bases, and 3 bases lay outside the gene matches. Germline V lookup: CDR1 KGHSH, CDR2 LQKENI. The CDR3 loop spans 15 amino acids. Some clones are missing from TCRdb's copy, which holds only in-frame ones; the method was immunoSEQ multiplex PCR. The sample carries some 21,000 clones, over 70% recorded once. This sequence originates from a human donor with melanoma. The chain employs TRBV18 and TRBJ1-2; 9 nucleotides align to TRBD1. The sequenced material came from cells from a culture (not recorded whether cultured in vitro). The CDR3 loop is CASSPPGQGIYGYTF. In nucleotides, the CDR3 is TGTGCCAGCTCACCACCGGGACAGGGAATCTATGGCTACACCTTC.